The present T cell receptor beta chain was sequenced within a study of CD8+ T cells in alopecia areata. Reverse transcription of extracted RNA yielded cDNA, which provided the sequencing template. Sequencing used immunoSEQ multiplex PCR; TCRdb keeps in-frame clones, though not all of them. The data show 35,000 to 45,000 clones, with around nine tenths seen just once and approximately 20% held by the top ten. The CDR3 runs 13 residues. Germline V CDR1 and CDR2: MDHEN, SYDVKM. The treatment was: oral pan-JAK inhibitor, 5-10 mg twice daily. This receptor was obtained from a human donor with alopecia areata. Sample: CD8+ T cells sorted from blood, taken at week 24, from a patient treated with tofacitinib. The V and J genes are TRBV28 and TRBJ2-5; D call uncertain. The closer fit of TRBJ2-7 to the DNA end suggests the J call may be wrong. The CDR3 region is CASTFQLSYEQYF. The CDR3 bases are TGTGCCAGCACGTTCCAGCTCTCCTACGAGCAGTACTTC.